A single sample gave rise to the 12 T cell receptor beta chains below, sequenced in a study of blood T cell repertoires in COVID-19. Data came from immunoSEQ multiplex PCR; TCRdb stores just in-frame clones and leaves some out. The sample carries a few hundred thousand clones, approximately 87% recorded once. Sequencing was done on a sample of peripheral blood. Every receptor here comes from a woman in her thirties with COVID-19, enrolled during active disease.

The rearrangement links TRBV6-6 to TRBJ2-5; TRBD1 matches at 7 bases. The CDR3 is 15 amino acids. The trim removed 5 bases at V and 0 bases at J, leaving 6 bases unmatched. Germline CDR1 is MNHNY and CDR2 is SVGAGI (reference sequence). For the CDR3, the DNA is TGTGCCAGCAGTAGGGGGACAGCGTACCAAGAGACCCAGTACTTC. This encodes CASSRGTAYQETQYF.

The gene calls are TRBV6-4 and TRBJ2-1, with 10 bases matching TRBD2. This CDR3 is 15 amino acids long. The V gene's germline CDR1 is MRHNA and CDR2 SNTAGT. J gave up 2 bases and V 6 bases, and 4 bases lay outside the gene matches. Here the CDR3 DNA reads TGTGCCAGCAGCCTAGCGGGAGACGCCTACAATGAGCAGTTCTTC. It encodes CASSLAGDAYNEQFF.

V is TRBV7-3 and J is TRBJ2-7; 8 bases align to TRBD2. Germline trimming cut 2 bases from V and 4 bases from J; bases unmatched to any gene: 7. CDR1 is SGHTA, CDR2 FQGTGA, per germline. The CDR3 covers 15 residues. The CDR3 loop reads CASSLQAGVNYEQYF. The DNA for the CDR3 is TGTGCCAGCAGCTTACAAGCGGGAGTTAATTACGAGCAGTACTTC. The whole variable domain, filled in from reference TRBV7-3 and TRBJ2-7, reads GAGVSQTPSNKVTEKGKYVELRCDPISGHTALYWYRQSLGQGPEFLIYFQGTGAADDSGLPNDRFFAVRPEGSVSTLKIQRTERGDSAVYLCASSLQAGVNYEQYFGPGTRLTVT.

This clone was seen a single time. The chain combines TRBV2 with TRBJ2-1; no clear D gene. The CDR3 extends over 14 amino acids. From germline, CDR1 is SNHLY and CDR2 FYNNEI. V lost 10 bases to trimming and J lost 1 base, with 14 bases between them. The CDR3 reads CATRERVSYNEQFF. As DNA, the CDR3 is TGTGCCACCCGAGAGCGAGTTTCCTACAATGAGCAGTTCTTC.

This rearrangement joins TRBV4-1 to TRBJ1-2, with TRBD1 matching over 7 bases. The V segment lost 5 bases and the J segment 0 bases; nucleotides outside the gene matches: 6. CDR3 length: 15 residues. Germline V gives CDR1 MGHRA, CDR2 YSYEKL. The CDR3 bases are TGCGCCAGCAGCGATTGGACAGGACCTAACTATGGCTACACCTTC. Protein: CASSDWTGPNYGYTF.

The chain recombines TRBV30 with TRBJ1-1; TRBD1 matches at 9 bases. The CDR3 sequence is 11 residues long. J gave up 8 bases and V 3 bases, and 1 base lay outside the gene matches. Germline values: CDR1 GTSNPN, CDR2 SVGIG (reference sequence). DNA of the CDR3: TGTGCCTGGAGCGGGACAGGGGAAGCTTTCTTT. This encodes CAWSGTGEAFF.

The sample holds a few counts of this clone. The CDR3 region is CAISERGTSGSSYNEQFF. The CDR3 DNA follows: TGTGCCATCAGTGAGAGAGGGACTAGCGGAAGCTCCTACAATGAGCAGTTCTTC. The chain joins TRBV10-3 to TRBJ2-1; 11 bases are shared with TRBD2. The CDR3 loop spans 18 amino acids. V lost 2 bases, J lost 0 bases, and 6 bases stayed unmatched. CDR1 is ENHRY and CDR2 is SYGVKD in the germline V gene.

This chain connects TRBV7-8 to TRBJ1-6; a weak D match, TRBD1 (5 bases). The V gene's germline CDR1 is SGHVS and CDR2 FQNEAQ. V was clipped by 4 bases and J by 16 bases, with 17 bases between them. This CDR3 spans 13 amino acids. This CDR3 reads CASSSGTAAVLHF. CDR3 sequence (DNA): TGTGCCAGCAGCTCAGGGACTGCTGCTGTACTCCACTTT. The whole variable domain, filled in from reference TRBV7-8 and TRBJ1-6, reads GAGVSQSPRYKVAKRGQDVALRCDPISGHVSLFWYQQALGQGPEFLTYFQNEAQLDKSGLPSDRFFAERPEGSVSTLKIQRTQQEDSAVYLCASSSGTAAVLHFGNGTRLTVT.

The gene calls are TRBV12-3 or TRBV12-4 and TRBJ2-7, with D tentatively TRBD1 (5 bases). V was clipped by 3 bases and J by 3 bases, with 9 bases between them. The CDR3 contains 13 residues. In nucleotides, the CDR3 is TGTGCCAGCAGTTTCTCGACAGTCTACGAGCAGTACTTC. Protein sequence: CASSFSTVYEQYF.

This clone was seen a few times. The CDR3 sequence: CASKPSTSTSYNEQFF. In DNA form, the CDR3 reads TGCGCCAGCAAGCCCTCTACTAGCACCTCCTACAATGAGCAGTTCTTC. The genes are TRBV5-1 and TRBJ2-1; D is possibly TRBD2 (6 bases). The V end was cut by 6 bases, the J end by 0 bases, with 16 bases between. The CDR3 runs 16 residues. CDR1 is SGHRS and CDR2 is YFSETQ in the germline V gene.

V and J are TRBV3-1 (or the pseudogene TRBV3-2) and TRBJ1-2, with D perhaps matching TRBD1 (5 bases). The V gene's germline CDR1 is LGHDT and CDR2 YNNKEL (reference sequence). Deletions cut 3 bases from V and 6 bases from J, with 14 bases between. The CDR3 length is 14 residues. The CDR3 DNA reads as TGTGCCAGCAGCCACCTAACAGGTCCAGATGGCTACACCTTC. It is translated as CASSHLTGPDGYTF.

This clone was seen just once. The chain's CDR3 is CASSLGEGLGEQYF. CDR3 DNA sequence: TGTGCCAGCAGTTTGGGGGAGGGCCTGGGGGAGCAGTACTTC. The V and J genes are TRBV27 and TRBJ2-7; TRBD2 matches at 7 bases. Germline CDR1 and CDR2: MNHEY and SMNVEV (reference sequence). The CDR3 spans 14 residues. After removal of 3 bases from V and 7 bases from J, the junction contained 9 bases not matched to a gene.